The 2 T cell receptor beta chains given below trace back to one sample, sequenced in a study of breast tumors, draining lymph nodes, adjacent tissues. TCRdb processed the multiplex PCR reads anew with MiXCR; each CDR3 protein has one entry. The data contain about 21,000 distinct CDR3 sequences, approximately 51% of them seen just once; the ten biggest clones take up less than 9%. Sequenced material: breast tumor tissue. The receptors come from a female donor with breast cancer. Some clones in this sample may be carry-over from other donors' samples.

This CDR3 is CSVEGTVAGEADTQYF. The CDR3 DNA reads as TGCAGCGTTGAAGGAACGGTAGCGGGAGAGGCAGATACGCAGTATTTT. The V gene is TRBV29-1, the J gene TRBJ2-3; TRBD2 aligns across 9 bases. Trimming removed 1 base from V and 4 bases from J; junction bases left unmatched: 9. The CDR3 sequence is 16 residues long. The germline gives CDR1 SQVTM, CDR2 ANQGSEA.

The gene calls are TRBV15 and TRBJ2-1, with TRBD2 as a possible D gene (5 bases). The germline V and J ends were trimmed by 6 bases and 10 bases, with 19 bases remaining between them. This CDR3 contains 14 residues. Germline CDR1 is LNHNV and CDR2 is YYDKDF (reference sequence). The CDR3 sequence: CATSWVIGVGEQFF. CDR3 coding DNA: TGTGCCACCAGTTGGGTCATCGGGGTTGGAGAGCAGTTCTTC.